This TCR beta chain stems from a study of blood T cell repertoires in COVID-19. The CDR3 has 13 residues. Germline-derived CDR1 and CDR2 are SNHLY and FYNNEI. Trimming removed 8 bases from V and 0 bases from J, with 8 bases in between. Here immunoSEQ multiplex PCR was the method, and the copy in TCRdb shows in-frame clones only, minus some. The table records 62,000 or so clones, 80% to 90% of them present only once. V usage is TRBV2 and J usage is TRBJ1-5; no firm D call. This clonotype was sampled from a woman in her sixties with acute or convalescent COVID-19. Specimen: peripheral blood. The CDR3 is CASRYYSNQPQHF. DNA for the CDR3: TGTGCCAGCCGCTATTATAGCAATCAGCCCCAGCATTTT.